This TCR beta chain is from a study of blood T cell repertoires in COVID-19. Under the authors' procedure: Amplifying reference gene primers gave estimates of nucleated cell counts. TCRdb's table, derived via immunoSEQ multiplex PCR, lists solely in-frame clones and lacks some. The D gene and trimming were derived from the DNA, and the V and J assignments and clone size from that table. This table holds 300,000 to 400,000 clones, about 87% found once. Germline V gene lookup returns CDR1 MNHEY and CDR2 SMNVEV (reference sequence). The CDR3 totals 15 residues. The V end lost 4 bases, the J end lost 4 bases, and 16 bases lay between the germline ends.

The sequencing sample was made of peripheral blood. The source of this sequence is a young man with COVID-19, enrolled during active disease. The gene calls are TRBV27 and TRBJ2-5, with D possibly TRBD1 on 5 matching bases. The CDR3 reads CASSSPAARGETQYF. The DNA for the CDR3 is TGTGCCAGCAGTTCACCCGCAGCAAGGGGAGAGACCCAGTACTTC.